This T cell receptor beta chain came from a study of cytomegalovirus exposure and HLA in healthy donors. Amplification used 60 Vbeta primers and 13 Jbeta primers. Here immunoSEQ multiplex PCR was the method, and the copy in TCRdb shows in-frame clones only, minus some. This listing includes 70,000 to 85,000 clones. The CDR3 sequence is 13 residues long. V gave up 5 bases and J gave up 6 bases; unmatched junction bases: 6. Germline V lookup: CDR1 SGHDN, CDR2 FVKESK. Study results and limitations: Exclusion applied to some V segments, including TRBV6-2 and TRBV6-3, as they were indistinguishable.

A note on this clone: Its target is not known.

The chain joins TRBV14 to TRBJ2-7; the match to TRBD1 covers 8 bases. Sequenced material: PBMCs. The sequence came from a female donor in good health and CMV-seropositive. For the CDR3, the DNA is TGTGCCAGCAGCTACGTTGACAGGGGCGAGCAGTACTTC. Its translation is CASSYVDRGEQYF. The full variable domain, its missing parts supplied by reference TRBV14 and TRBJ2-7, is EAGVTQFPSHSVIEKGQTVTLRCDPISGHDNLYWYRRVMGKEIKFLLHFVKESKQDESGMPNNRFLAERTGGTYSTLKVQPAELEDSGVYFCASSYVDRGEQYFGPGTRLTVT.